The T cell receptor (beta chain) described here comes from a study of blood T cell repertoires in COVID-19. Study context: Spain, Italy and the United States supplied samples that represented acute and convalescent COVID-19. The analysed material was cDNA or gDNA that came from T cells, B-cell-depleted T cells, or PBMCs.

The V gene lost 0 bases and the J gene lost 0 bases, with 9 bases spanning the gap. CDR1 is LGHNA and CDR2 is YSLEER in the germline V gene. CDR3 size: 16 residues. Per the authors' pipeline: The authors estimated nucleated cell counts from reference gene primer amplification. The assay was immunoSEQ multiplex PCR, and TCRdb's table has in-frame clones only and misses some. The V and J calls and clone size come from that table; D and trimming were worked out from the DNA. The sample consists of 65,000 to 85,000 clones, around four fifths of them appearing once. This rearrangement joins TRBV4-3 to TRBJ1-5; D gene uncertain. Sequencing was carried out using peripheral blood. This receptor was obtained from a man aged 50 or older with active COVID-19. CDR3 region: CASSQDVDSSNQPQHF. In DNA form, the CDR3 reads TGCGCCAGCAGCCAAGATGTTGACTCTAGCAATCAGCCCCAGCATTTT.